This record covers a single T cell receptor beta chain. The data were taken from a study of T cells in Graves' hyperthyroidism and ophthalmopathy. It was RNA transcripts that yielded the amplified TCR beta CDR3 regions. The TCR CDR3 was amplified in a first-round RT-PCR using the HTBI primer set. TCRdb re-analysed the multiplex PCR reads in MiXCR, keeping a single row per CDR3 protein. Of 250,000 to 300,000 distinct CDR3 sequences in the sample, about 15% are singletons; the top ten hold about an eighth. In patients aged 18 to 65, hyperthyroidism was newly diagnosed, with duration under 2 months. The sample of blood was obtained at first hyperthyroidism diagnosis (before any ophthalmopathy symptoms). V lost 6 bases and J 5 bases, leaving 14 bases between the germline ends. Germline V lookup: CDR1 SGHDN, CDR2 FVKESK. This CDR3 comprises 15 residues.

The sample comprised blood. This clonotype was obtained from a woman aged 35 to 49 with Graves' hyperthyroidism that later progressed to Graves' ophthalmopathy. The V gene is TRBV14, the J gene TRBJ1-6; D possibly corresponds to TRBD1 (6 bases). CDR3 coding DNA: TGTGCCAGCAGTCGGACAGACCGCAATAATTCACCCCTCCACTTT. Amino acid sequence: CASSRTDRNNSPLHF.